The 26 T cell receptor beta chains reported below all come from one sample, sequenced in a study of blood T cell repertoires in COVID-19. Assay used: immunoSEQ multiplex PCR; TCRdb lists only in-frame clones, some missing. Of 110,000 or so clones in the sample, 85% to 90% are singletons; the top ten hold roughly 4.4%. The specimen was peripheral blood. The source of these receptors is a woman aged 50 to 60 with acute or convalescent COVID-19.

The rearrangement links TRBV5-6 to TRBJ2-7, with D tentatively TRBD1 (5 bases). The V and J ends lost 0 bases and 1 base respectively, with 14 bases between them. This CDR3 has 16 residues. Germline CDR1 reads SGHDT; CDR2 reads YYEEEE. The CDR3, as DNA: TGTGCCAGCAGCTTGGTCGCAGGGCAGTTTTCCTACGAGCAGTACTTC. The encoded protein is CASSLVAGQFSYEQYF.

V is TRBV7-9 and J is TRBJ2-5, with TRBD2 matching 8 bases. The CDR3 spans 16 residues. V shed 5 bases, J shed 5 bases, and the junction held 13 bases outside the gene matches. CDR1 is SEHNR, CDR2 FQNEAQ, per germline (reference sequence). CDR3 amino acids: CASSLTRPAGVETQYF. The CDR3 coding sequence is TGTGCCAGCAGCCTTACAAGGCCAGCGGGAGTGGAGACCCAGTACTTC. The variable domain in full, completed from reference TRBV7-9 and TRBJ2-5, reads DTGVSQNPRHKITKRGQNVTFRCDPISEHNRLYWYRQTLGQGPEFLTYFQNEAQLEKSRLLSDRFSAERPKGSFSTLEIQRTEQGDSAMYLCASSLTRPAGVETQYFGPGTRLLVL.

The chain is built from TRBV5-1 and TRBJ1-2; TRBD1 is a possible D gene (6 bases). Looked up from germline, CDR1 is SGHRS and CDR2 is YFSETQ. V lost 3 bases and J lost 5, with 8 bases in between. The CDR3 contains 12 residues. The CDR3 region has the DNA TGCGCCAGCAGCTCCGGACAGTATGGCTACACCTTC. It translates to CASSSGQYGYTF.

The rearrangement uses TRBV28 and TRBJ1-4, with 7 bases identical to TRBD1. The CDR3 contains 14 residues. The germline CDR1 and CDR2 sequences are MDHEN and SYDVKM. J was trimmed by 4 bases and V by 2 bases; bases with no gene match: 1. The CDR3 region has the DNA TGTGCCAGCAGTTTAACAGGGGATAATGAAAAACTGTTTTTT. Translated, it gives CASSLTGDNEKLFF.

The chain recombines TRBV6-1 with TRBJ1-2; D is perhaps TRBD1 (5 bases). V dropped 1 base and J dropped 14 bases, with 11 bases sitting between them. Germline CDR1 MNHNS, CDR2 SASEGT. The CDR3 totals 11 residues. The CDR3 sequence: CASSEGGVGTF. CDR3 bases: TGTGCCAGCAGTGAAGGGGGGGTTGGGACCTTC.

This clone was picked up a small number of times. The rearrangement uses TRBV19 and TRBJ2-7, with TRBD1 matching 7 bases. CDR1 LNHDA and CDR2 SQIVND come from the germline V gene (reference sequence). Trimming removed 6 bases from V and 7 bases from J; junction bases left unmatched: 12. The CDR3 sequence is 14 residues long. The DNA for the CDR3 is TGTGCCAGTAGCGCCCCCGGGACAGCTACGGAGCAGTACTTC. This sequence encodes CASSAPGTATEQYF. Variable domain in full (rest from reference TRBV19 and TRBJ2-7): DGGITQSPKYLFRKEGQNVTLSCEQNLNHDAMYWYRQDPGQGLRLIYYSQIVNDFQKGDIAEGYSVSREKKESFPLTVTSAQKNPTAFYLCASSAPGTATEQYFGPGTRLTVT.

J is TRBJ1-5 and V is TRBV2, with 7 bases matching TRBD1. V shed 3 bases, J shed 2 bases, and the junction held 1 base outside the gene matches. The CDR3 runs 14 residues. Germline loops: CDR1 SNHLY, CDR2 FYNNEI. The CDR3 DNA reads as TGTGCCAGCAGTGACAGGGGGGGCAATCAGCCCCAGCATTTT. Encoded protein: CASSDRGGNQPQHF.

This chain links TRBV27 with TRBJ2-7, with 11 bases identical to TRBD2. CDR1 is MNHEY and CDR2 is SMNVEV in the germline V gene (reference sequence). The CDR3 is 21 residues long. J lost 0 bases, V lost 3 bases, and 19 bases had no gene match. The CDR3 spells CASSFQGAYASGRPSSYEQYF. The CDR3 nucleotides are TGTGCCAGCAGTTTTCAGGGGGCCTACGCTAGCGGGAGGCCGAGCTCCTACGAGCAGTACTTC.

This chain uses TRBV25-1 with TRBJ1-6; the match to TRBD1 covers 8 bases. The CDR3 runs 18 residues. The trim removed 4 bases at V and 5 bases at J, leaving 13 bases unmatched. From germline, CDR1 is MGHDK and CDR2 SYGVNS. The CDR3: CASSGPPGQVLDNSPLHF. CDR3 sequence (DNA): TGTGCCAGCAGTGGACCACCGGGACAGGTCTTGGATAATTCACCCCTCCACTTT. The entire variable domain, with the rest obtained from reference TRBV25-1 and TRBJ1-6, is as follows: EADIYQTPRYLVIGTGKKITLECSQTMGHDKMYWYQQDPGMELHLIHYSYGVNSTEKGDLSSESTVSRIRTEHFPLTLESARPSHTSQYLCASSGPPGQVLDNSPLHFGNGTRLTVT.

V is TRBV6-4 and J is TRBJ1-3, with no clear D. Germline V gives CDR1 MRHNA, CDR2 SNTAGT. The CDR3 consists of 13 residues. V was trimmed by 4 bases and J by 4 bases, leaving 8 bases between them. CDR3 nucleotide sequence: TGTGCCAGCAGTGGCACAGTAGGAAACACCATATATTTT. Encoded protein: CASSGTVGNTIYF.

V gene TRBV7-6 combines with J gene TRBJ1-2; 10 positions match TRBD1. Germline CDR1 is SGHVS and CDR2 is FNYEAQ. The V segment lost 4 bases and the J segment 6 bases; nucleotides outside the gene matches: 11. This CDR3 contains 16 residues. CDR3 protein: CASSSEGYGTGDGYTF. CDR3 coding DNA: TGTGCCAGCAGCTCCGAAGGCTATGGGACAGGGGATGGCTACACCTTC.

CDR3 DNA sequence: TGTGCCAGTAGTCCGCAGGTGGGGCCCTACGAGCAGTACTTC. Its protein product is CASSPQVGPYEQYF. The V gene is TRBV19, the J gene TRBJ2-7, with D possibly being TRBD1 (5 bases). Trimming took off 5 bases at V and 2 bases at J, with 13 bases between the two ends. The CDR3 extends over 14 amino acids. CDR1 and CDR2 from the germline V gene are LNHDA and SQIVND (reference sequence).

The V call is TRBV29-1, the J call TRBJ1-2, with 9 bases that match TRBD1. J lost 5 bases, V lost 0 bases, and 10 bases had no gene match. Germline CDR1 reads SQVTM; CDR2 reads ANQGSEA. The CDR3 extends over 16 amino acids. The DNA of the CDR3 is TGCAGCGTTGAAGATCTGGCGGACAGGGGTCGGTATGGCTACACCTTC. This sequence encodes CSVEDLADRGRYGYTF. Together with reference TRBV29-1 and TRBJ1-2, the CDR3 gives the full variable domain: SAVISQKPSRDICQRGTSLTIQCQVDSQVTMMFWYRQQPGQSLTLIATANQGSEATYESGFVIDKFPISRPNLTFSTLTVSNMSPEDSSIYLCSVEDLADRGRYGYTFGSGTRLTVV.

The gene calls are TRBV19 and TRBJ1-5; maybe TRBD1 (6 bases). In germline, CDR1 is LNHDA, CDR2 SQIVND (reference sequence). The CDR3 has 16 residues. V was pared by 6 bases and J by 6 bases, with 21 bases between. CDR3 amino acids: CASSPTWAGAVQPQHF. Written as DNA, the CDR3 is TGTGCCAGTAGCCCAACTTGGGCGGGGGCGGTTCAGCCCCAGCATTTT.

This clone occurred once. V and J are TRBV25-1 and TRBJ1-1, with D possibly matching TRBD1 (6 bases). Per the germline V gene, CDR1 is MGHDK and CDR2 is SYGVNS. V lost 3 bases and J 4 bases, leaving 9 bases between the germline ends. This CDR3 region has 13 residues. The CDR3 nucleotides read TGTGCCAGCAGTGATCCCAGGGGCACTGAAGCTTTCTTT. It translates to CASSDPRGTEAFF.

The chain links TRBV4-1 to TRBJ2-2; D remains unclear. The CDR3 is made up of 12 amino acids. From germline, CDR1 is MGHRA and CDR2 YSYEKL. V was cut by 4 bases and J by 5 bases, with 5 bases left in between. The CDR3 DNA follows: TGCGCCAGCAGCCTTACTACCGGGGAGCTGTTTTTT. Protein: CASSLTTGELFF.

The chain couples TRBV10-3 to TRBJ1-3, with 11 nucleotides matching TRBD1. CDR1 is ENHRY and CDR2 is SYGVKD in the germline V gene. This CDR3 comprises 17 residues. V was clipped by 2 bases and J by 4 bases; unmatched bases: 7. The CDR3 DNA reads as TGTGCCATCAGTGAGACGGACAGGGGGCGAGGCGGAAACACCATATATTTT. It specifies CAISETDRGRGGNTIYF.

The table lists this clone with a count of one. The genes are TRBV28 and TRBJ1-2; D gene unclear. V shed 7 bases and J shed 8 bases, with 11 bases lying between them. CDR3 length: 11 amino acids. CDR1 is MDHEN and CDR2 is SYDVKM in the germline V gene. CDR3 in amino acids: CASTGEEGYTF. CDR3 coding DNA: TGTGCCAGCACCGGGGAAGAGGGCTACACCTTC.

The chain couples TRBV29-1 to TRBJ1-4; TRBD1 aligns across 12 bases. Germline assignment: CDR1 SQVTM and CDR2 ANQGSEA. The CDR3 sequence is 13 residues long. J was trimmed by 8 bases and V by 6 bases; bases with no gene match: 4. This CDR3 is CSVLGQGAEKLFF. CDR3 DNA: TGCAGCGTCCTGGGACAGGGGGCCGAAAAACTGTTTTTT.

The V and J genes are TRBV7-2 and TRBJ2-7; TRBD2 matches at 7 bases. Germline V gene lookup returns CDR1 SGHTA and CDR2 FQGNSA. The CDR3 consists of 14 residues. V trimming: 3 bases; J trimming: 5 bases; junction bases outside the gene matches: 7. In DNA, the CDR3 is TGTGCCAGCAGCTTTGGCGGGAGTGGCGACGAGCAGTACTTC. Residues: CASSFGGSGDEQYF.

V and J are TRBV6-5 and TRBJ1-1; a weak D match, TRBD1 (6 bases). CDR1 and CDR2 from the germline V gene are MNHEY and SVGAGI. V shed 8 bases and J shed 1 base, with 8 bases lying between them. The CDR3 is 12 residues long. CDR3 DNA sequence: TGTGCCAGCGAGGGGGAGAACACTGAAGCTTTCTTT. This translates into CASEGENTEAFF.

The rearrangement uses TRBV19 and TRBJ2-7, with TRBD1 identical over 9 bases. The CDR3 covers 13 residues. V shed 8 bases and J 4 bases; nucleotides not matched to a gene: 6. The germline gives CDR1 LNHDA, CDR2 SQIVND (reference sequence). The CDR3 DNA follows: TGTGCCAGTGGAACCGGGACAGGGTACGAGCAGTACTTC. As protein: CASGTGTGYEQYF.

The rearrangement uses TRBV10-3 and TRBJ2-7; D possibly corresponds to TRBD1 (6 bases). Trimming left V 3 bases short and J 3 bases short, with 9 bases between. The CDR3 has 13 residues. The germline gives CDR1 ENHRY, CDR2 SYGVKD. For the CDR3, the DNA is TGTGCCATCAGTGATGGACAGAACTACGAGCAGTACTTC. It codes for CAISDGQNYEQYF.

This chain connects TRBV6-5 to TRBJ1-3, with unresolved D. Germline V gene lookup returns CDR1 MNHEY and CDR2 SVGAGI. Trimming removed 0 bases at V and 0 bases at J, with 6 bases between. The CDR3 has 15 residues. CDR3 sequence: CASSYSWSSGNTIYF. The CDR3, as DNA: TGTGCCAGCAGTTACTCGTGGAGCTCTGGAAACACCATATATTTT.

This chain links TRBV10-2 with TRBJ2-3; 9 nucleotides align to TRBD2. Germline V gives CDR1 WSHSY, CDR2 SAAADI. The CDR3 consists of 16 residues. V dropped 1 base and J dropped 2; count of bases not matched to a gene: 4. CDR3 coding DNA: TGCGCCAGCAGTGAGTGGACTAGCGCTTACACAGATACGCAGTATTTT. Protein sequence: CASSEWTSAYTDTQYF.

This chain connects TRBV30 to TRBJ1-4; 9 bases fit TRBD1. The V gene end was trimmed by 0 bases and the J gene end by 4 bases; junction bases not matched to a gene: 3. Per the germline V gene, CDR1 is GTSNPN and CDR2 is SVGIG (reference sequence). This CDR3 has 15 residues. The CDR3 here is CAWSVPTGGNEKLFF. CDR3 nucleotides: TGTGCCTGGAGTGTACCGACAGGGGGTAATGAAAAACTGTTTTTT.